This T cell receptor beta chain was captured in a study of memory B cells and T cells in multiple sclerosis listed by TCRdb under 2018. At the level of the whole study: In multiple sclerosis patients, the study set the TCR beta repertoires of autoproliferating peripheral T cells against those of T cells infiltrating brain lesions. Two multiple sclerosis patients were included in the TCR sequencing because brain lesions obtained at autopsy or brain-infiltrating cells obtained from biopsy were available for them.

Via the germline V gene (reference sequence), CDR1 is SEHNR and CDR2 FQNEAQ. Taken from cysteine to phenylalanine, the CDR3 has 14 residues. Only the CDR3 region is kept as DNA, spanning 42 bases read in frame from base 1. The germline V end is reduced by 5 bases and the J end by 4 bases; junction bases left unmatched: 1. The immunoSEQ Platform was used to amplify TCRbeta CDR3 regions from extracted genomic DNA. Multiplex PCR, high-throughput sequencing and a vendor bioinformatics pipeline were combined in the immunoSEQ assay. As for how the authors treated the data: Non-productive sequences and CDR3s shorter than 4 amino acids were removed, and clonotype frequencies were recalculated per sample. In immunoSEQ Analyzer 2.0, a clonotype counted as shared when the CDR3 amino acid, V gene and J gene sequences were identical. Repertoire overlap was normalized by dividing shared clonotype counts by the product of both clone-set sizes, with the result scaled by 1000 into arbitrary units. TCRdb took this table from immuneACCESS and kept in-frame rearrangements with V and J called. Such tables lack part of the clones; where checked against another copy, unresolved V genes explain under half of the gap, and the rest is unexplained. The V and J calls and clone size are taken from that table; D and trimming were inferred from the DNA. Across this sample there are 25,000 to 35,000 clones, with about 84% seen only once. The ten biggest clones cover less than 3% of the sample.

On the study overall, not on this receptor specifically: Because clone-set sizes differed between compartments, counts of shared clonotypes were influenced and normalization was required.

After CFSE-labeled PBMCs were cultured without any stimulus, the autoproliferating (CFSEdim) and non-proliferating (CFSEhi) T cell fractions were each sequenced on their own. Altogether, roughly 50 million CFSE-labeled PBMCs were kept in culture for 7 days with no stimulus, after which the replicate wells were combined. PBMCs were labeled with around 0.45 uM CFSE and cultured without exogenous stimuli in serum-free AIM-V medium. PBMCs were isolated by Ficoll density gradient centrifugation and were cryopreserved before use. Live 7-AAD-negative cells were sorted on a FACSAria III, washed with PBS, and frozen at -80 degrees C as dry pellets. A note on this clone: Its cognate antigen has yet to be identified. No quality values exist for individual bases; no much larger clone is one base distant.

Recombination linked TRBV7-9 to TRBJ2-1; TRBD2 lines up with 11 middle nucleotides. The TCR sequence derives from a human donor with multiple sclerosis. The specimen sequenced was PBMCs from blood kept in culture. The CDR3: CASSGTSGYNEQFF. The DNA reads TGTGCCAGCAGCGGGACTAGCGGTTACAATGAGCAGTTCTTC. The full variable domain, completed from the reference TRBV7-9 and TRBJ2-1 proteins outside the CDR3, reads DTGVSQNPRHKITKRGQNVTFRCDPISEHNRLYWYRQTLGQGPEFLTYFQNEAQLEKSRLLSDRFSAERPKGSFSTLEIQRTEQGDSAMYLCASSGTSGYNEQFFGPGTRLTVL.